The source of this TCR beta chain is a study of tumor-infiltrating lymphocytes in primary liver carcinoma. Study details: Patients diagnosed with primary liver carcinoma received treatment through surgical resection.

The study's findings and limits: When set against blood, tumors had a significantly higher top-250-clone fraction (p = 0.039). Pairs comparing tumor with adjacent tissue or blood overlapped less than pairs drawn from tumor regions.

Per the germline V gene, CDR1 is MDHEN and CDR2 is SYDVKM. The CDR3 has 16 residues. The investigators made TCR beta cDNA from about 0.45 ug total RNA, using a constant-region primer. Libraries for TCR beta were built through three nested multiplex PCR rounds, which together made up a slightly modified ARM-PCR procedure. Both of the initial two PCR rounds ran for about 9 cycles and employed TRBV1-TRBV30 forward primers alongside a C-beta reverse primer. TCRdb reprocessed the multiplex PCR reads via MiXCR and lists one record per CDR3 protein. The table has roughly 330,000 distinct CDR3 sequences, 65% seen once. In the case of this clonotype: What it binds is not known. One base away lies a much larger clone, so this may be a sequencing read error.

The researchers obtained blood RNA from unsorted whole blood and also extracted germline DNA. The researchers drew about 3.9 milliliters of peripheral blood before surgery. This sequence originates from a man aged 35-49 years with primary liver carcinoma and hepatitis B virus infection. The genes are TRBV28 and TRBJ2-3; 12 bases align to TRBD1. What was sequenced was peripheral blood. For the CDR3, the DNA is TGTGCCAGCAGGTCCCCCGGGACAGGGGGCCCAGATACGAAGTATTTT. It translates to CASRSPGTGGPDTKYF.